These 23 T cell receptor beta chains were all obtained from the same sample, sequenced in a study of regulatory T cells in long-lasting Graves disease. Combining iRepertoire HTBI primers with Arm-PCR of CDR3 regions, the authors built TCR beta libraries. MiXCR was run by TCRdb on the multiplex PCR reads, yielding one entry per CDR3 protein. This sample carries a few hundred thousand distinct CDR3 sequences, about 14% of them seen once, and the ten largest clones take approximately 9.3%. Time point here: newly diagnosed GD, antithyroid drugs for less than 3 months. After RNA was extracted from PBMCs, the TCR library was made from it. The same sample was also used in a study of T cells in Graves' hyperthyroidism and ophthalmopathy.

This material consisted of peripheral blood mononuclear cells (PBMCs), taken at new diagnosis, from a patient treated with antithyroid drugs. These receptors originate from a man in his thirties or forties with Graves disease.

This clonotype has a handful of counts. This rearrangement joins TRBV7-9 to TRBJ2-1; D remains ambiguous. The tail of the sequence fits TRBJ2-5 better, so the J call may be wrong. Germline CDR1 SEHNR, CDR2 FQNEAQ (reference sequence). The CDR3 contains 13 residues. Here the CDR3 reads CASSRSVPETQYF. The CDR3 DNA sequence: TGTGCCAGCAGCCGATCCGTACCGGAGACCCAGTACTTC.

In this sample, this clonotype turned up many times. The gene calls are TRBV6-1 and TRBJ1-1; maybe TRBD1 (6 bases). The CDR3 totals 15 residues. V was shortened by 7 bases and J by 2 bases, with 17 bases between the two germline ends. The germline CDR1 and CDR2 sequences are MNHNS and SASEGT. The CDR3 sequence is CASTLGGLGNTEAFF. The CDR3 DNA reads as TGTGCCAGCACCCTTGGGGGCTTGGGAAACACTGAAGCTTTCTTT.

There are many counts of this clonotype. The chain joins TRBV9 to TRBJ2-3, with 10 bases matching TRBD2. The junction had 7 bases not matched to a gene; V was cut back by 4 bases and J by 5 bases. Per the germline V gene, CDR1 is SGDLS and CDR2 is YYNGEE. The CDR3 is 15 amino acids. The CDR3 nucleotides read TGTGCCAGCAGCAACCTAGCGGGAGAGGTAGATACGCAGTATTTT. Translated: CASSNLAGEVDTQYF.

This clonotype was seen at least ten times. This sequence joins TRBV7-8 and TRBJ2-3; 8 nucleotides align to TRBD2. V lost 8 bases to trimming and J lost 4 bases; unmatched junction nucleotides: 14. CDR1 and CDR2 from the germline V gene are SGHVS and FQNEAQ. The CDR3 runs 16 residues. This CDR3 reads CASVGFEGLVSDTQYF. The CDR3 DNA reads TGTGCCAGCGTGGGATTCGAGGGACTAGTCTCAGATACGCAGTATTTT.

This clonotype was observed a few times. The chain carries TRBV25-1 and TRBJ2-1, with a tentative D call TRBD2 (5 bases). V shed 6 bases and J shed 16 bases, with 16 bases lying between them. CDR1 and CDR2 (germline): MGHDK, SYGVNS. The CDR3 contains 11 residues. CDR3: CASRRRSIRFF. For the CDR3, the DNA is TGTGCCAGCAGGAGGAGGAGTATCCGCTTCTTC.

This clonotype was found many times. V usage is TRBV12-3 or TRBV12-4 and J usage is TRBJ2-7; D not certain. V shed 1 base and J shed 12 bases, with 13 bases lying between them. This CDR3 is 12 amino acids long. The CDR3 sequence: CASSLGRTSTYF. The CDR3 DNA sequence: TGTGCCAGCAGTTTAGGTCGAACGTCCACGTACTTC.

The V and J genes are TRBV3-1 and TRBJ2-7; 8 positions match TRBD2. J was trimmed by 8 bases and V by 6 bases; bases with no gene match: 15. In germline, CDR1 is LGHDT, CDR2 YNNKEL (reference sequence). This CDR3 has 15 residues. CDR3 sequence: CASSPEGAGARQQYF. The CDR3 nucleotides read TGTGCCAGCAGTCCTGAGGGAGCGGGAGCCCGGCAGCAGTACTTC.

This clonotype was counted at least ten times. The J gene is TRBJ1-3, the V gene TRBV10-3; D ambiguous. Trimming cost V 6 bases and J 0 bases, with 9 bases left between them. The CDR3 totals 14 residues. CDR1 and CDR2 (germline): ENHRY, SYGVKD. The chain's CDR3 is CAISLTFSGNTIYF. DNA of the CDR3: TGTGCCATCAGCCTGACATTCTCTGGAAACACCATATATTTT.

The chain carries TRBV28 and TRBJ1-6; perhaps TRBD1 as D (5 bases). This CDR3 has 16 amino acids. V dropped 5 bases and J dropped 4 bases, with 15 bases sitting between them. Per the germline V gene, CDR1 is MDHEN and CDR2 is SYDVKM. CDR3 loop: CASSPISTVYNSPLHF. CDR3 DNA: TGTGCCAGCAGTCCGATCTCGACAGTGTATAATTCACCCCTCCACTTT.

V and J are TRBV20-1 and TRBJ1-5, with D tentatively TRBD1 (5 bases). The V end lost 3 bases, the J end lost 5 bases, and 11 bases lay between the germline ends. The CDR3 is 13 amino acids. Germline loops: CDR1 DFQATT, CDR2 SNEGSKA (reference sequence). CDR3 in amino acids: CSARGGSYQPQHF. In DNA, the CDR3 is TGCAGTGCTAGGGGGGGTTCTTATCAGCCCCAGCATTTT.

This clonotype was recorded many times. This rearrangement joins TRBV29-1 to TRBJ1-4, with D possibly TRBD1 on 5 matching bases. With 3 bases removed from V and 10 bases from J, the gap between germline ends came to 9 bases. The length of the CDR3 is 11 residues. CDR1 is SQVTM and CDR2 is ANQGSEA in the germline V gene. The CDR3 DNA reads TGCAGCGTTGAGGTGGGGGGAAAACTGTTTTTT. Translation: CSVEVGGKLFF.

The chain links TRBV14 to TRBJ1-1; D is unresolved. Trimming removed 1 base from V and 0 bases from J, with 6 bases in between. The CDR3 loop spans 14 amino acids. The germline V gene encodes CDR1 SGHDN and CDR2 FVKESK. The CDR3 coding sequence is TGTGCCAGCAGCCAAGCGGGGTTGAACACTGAAGCTTTCTTT. It is translated as CASSQAGLNTEAFF.

In this sample, this clonotype turned up a few times. The CDR3 sequence is CASSYRDRAYEQYF. CDR3 sequence (DNA): TGTGCCAGCAGCTACCGGGACAGGGCCTACGAGCAGTACTTC. The chain is built from TRBV7-9 and TRBJ2-7; the match to TRBD1 covers 9 bases. The junction had 3 bases not matched to a gene; V was cut back by 4 bases and J by 2 bases. The V gene's germline CDR1 is SEHNR and CDR2 FQNEAQ (reference sequence). CDR3 length: 14 amino acids.

This rearrangement joins TRBV19 to TRBJ2-7; 11 bases align to TRBD1. The germline CDR1 and CDR2 sequences are LNHDA and SQIVND (reference sequence). The CDR3 is made up of 16 amino acids. The V segment lost 6 bases and the J segment 5 bases; nucleotides outside the gene matches: 12. The CDR3 DNA follows: TGTGCCAGTAGCCCCTCCGGGACAGGGGGTCTGAACGAGCAGTACTTC. It specifies CASSPSGTGGLNEQYF.

This clonotype has just a few counts. The chain employs TRBV7-2 and TRBJ2-4; either TRBD1 or TRBD2 may fit D (5 bases each). The CDR3 is 17 amino acids. The germline V gene has CDR1 SGHTA and CDR2 FQGNSA. Trimming took 6 bases from V and 0 from J, leaving 18 bases between them. The CDR3 region has the DNA TGTGCCAGCAGTTTTACCGGGGCCAACTTAGCCAAAAACATTCAGTACTTC. Translating gives CASSFTGANLAKNIQYF.

There are many counts of this clonotype. This chain uses TRBV24-1 with TRBJ2-7, with 8 nucleotides matching TRBD1. The CDR3 is 14 residues long. Trimming cost V 5 bases and J 1 base; bases outside gene matches: 3. Germline V lookup: CDR1 KGHDR, CDR2 SFDVKD. This CDR3 reads CATSVGQGSYEQYF. CDR3 in DNA: TGTGCCACCAGTGTCGGACAGGGTTCCTACGAGCAGTACTTC.

On this clonotype: Possible read error: a much larger clone is one base away. The rearrangement uses TRBV13 and TRBJ2-7; weak D call: TRBD2 (6 bases). The CDR3 has 13 amino acids. Germline V gene data show CDR1 as PRHDT and CDR2 as FYEKMQ (reference sequence). With 3 bases removed from V and 3 bases from J, the gap between germline ends came to 9 bases. CDR3 nucleotides: TGTGCCAGCAGCTTCGGCGGGAACTACGAGCAGTACTTC. This translates into CASSFGGNYEQYF.

Concerning this clonotype itself: One junction end does not reproduce the germline sequence, and a read error may be involved. The chain combines TRBV11-1 with TRBJ2-2, with 7 bases fitting TRBD1. CDR1 and CDR2 from the germline V gene are SGHAT and FQDESV (reference sequence). This CDR3 has 16 residues. Here the CDR3 reads CASTKGAEAVTGEPFF. The CDR3 region has the DNA TGTGCCAGCACTAAGGGGGCCGAAGCAGTCACCGGGGAGCCGTTTTTT. The complete variable domain, with remaining parts taken from reference TRBV11-1 and TRBJ2-2, reads EAEVAQSPRYKITEKSQAVAFWCDPISGHATLYWYRQILGQGPELLVQFQDESVVDDSQLPKDRFSAERLKGVDSTLKIQPAELGDSAMYLCASTKGAEAVTGEPFFGEGSRLTVL.

The genes are TRBV2 and TRBJ2-7, with 11 bases identical to TRBD2. CDR1 and CDR2 from the germline V gene are SNHLY and FYNNEI. This CDR3 region has 17 residues. After removal of 0 bases from V and 3 bases from J, the junction contained 7 bases not matched to a gene. The CDR3 region has the DNA TGTGCCAGCAGTGAAGCGGCCCCCGGGACTAGCGGCTACGAGCAGTACTTC. Translating it yields CASSEAAPGTSGYEQYF. Complete variable domain (other parts from reference TRBV2 and TRBJ2-7): EPEVTQTPSHQVTQMGQEVILRCVPISNHLYFYWYRQILGQKVEFLVSFYNNEISEKSEIFDDQFSVERPDGSNFTLKIRSTKLEDSAMYFCASSEAAPGTSGYEQYFGPGTRLTVT.

This clonotype was recorded a few times. The rearrangement uses TRBV11-2 and TRBJ1-1; D ambiguous. The ends were cut back, 4 bases at V and 7 bases at J, with 13 bases in the middle. Germline CDR1 SGHAT, CDR2 FQNNGV. CDR3 size: 13 residues. The CDR3, as DNA: TGTGCCAGCAGCTCATCGGCAAGCGGTGAAGCTTTCTTT. This gives the protein CASSSSASGEAFF.

This clonotype was detected ten times or more. CDR3 protein: CASSPVGPTDTQYF. The CDR3 bases are TGTGCCAGCAGCCCCGTAGGTCCGACAGATACGCAGTATTTT. The V and J genes are TRBV7-3 and TRBJ2-3; D call uncertain. The CDR3 contains 14 residues. The V gene lost 5 bases and the J gene lost 3 bases, with 12 bases spanning the gap. The germline V gene has CDR1 SGHTA and CDR2 FQGTGA.

The table lists this clonotype with many counts. The chain links TRBV27 to TRBJ2-2; no clear D. From germline, CDR1 is MNHEY and CDR2 SMNVEV (reference sequence). The V end was cut by 5 bases, the J end by 7 bases, with 8 bases between. The CDR3 is 12 amino acids. CDR3 bases: TGTGCCAGCAGTGGCTCAGGCGGGGAGCTGTTTTTT. Amino acids: CASSGSGGELFF.

As regards this clonotype: A far larger clone differs by one base, so this is likely a read error. The V and J genes are TRBV27 and TRBJ2-7; a possible D gene is TRBD2 (6 bases). The CDR3 length is 15 residues. CDR1 and CDR2 (germline): MNHEY, SMNVEV (reference sequence). The germline V and J ends were trimmed by 5 bases and 7 bases, with 21 bases remaining between them. The DNA for the CDR3 is TGTGCCAGCAGTCTCAACCGGGGGAGAGGGAATGAGCAGTACTTC. Translated: CASSLNRGRGNEQYF.